Below are 18 T cell receptor beta chains sequenced from a single sample in a study of T cells in localized non-small cell lung cancer. Clones were read by immunoSEQ multiplex PCR, and TCRdb kept only the in-frame ones, dropping some. The repertoire holds around 33,000 clones, roughly 82% seen once, with approximately 15% in the top ten. Here the sequenced sample was peripheral blood, taken before any cancer treatment. These receptors were collected from a male donor at least 60 years old with stage III squamous cell lung carcinoma.

This sequence joins TRBV28 and TRBJ1-1; D might be TRBD1 (5 bases). This CDR3 spans 14 amino acids. The germline CDR1 and CDR2 sequences are MDHEN and SYDVKM. The germline V and J ends were trimmed by 7 bases and 2 bases, with 14 bases remaining between them. CDR3 sequence reads: CASNILTGNTEAFF. The CDR3 DNA reads as TGTGCCAGCAATATCCTTACAGGTAACACTGAAGCTTTCTTT.

The V and J genes are TRBV2 and TRBJ1-3, with D perhaps matching TRBD1 (5 bases). The CDR3 is made up of 16 amino acids. Germline V CDR1 and CDR2: SNHLY, FYNNEI. V lost 7 bases and J 0 bases, leaving 16 bases between the germline ends. This CDR3 reads CASNRLGLSSGNTIYF. Written as DNA, the CDR3 is TGTGCCAGCAACCGGTTGGGACTGAGCTCTGGAAACACCATATATTTT.

The CDR3 DNA follows: TGTGCCAGCAGGTTAAGGGGACGGGAACAATACGAGCAGTACTTC. Its translation is CASRLRGREQYEQYF. V is TRBV27 and J is TRBJ2-7; D tentatively reads TRBD1 or TRBD2 (5 bases each). The CDR3 contains 15 residues. Germline V gene data show CDR1 as MNHEY and CDR2 as SMNVEV (reference sequence). V shed 6 bases and J shed 4 bases, with 19 bases lying between them.

This clone showed up just a few times. J is TRBJ1-4 and V is TRBV27; TRBD1 agrees at 9 bases. This CDR3 contains 15 residues. Trimming removed 3 bases from V and 8 bases from J; junction bases left unmatched: 7. Germline assignment: CDR1 MNHEY and CDR2 SMNVEV (reference sequence). DNA for the CDR3: TGTGCCAGCAGTTTGTTGGGACAGGGAGAGGAAAAACTGTTTTTT. It codes for CASSLLGQGEEKLFF.

The CDR3 here is CASSFQGLAGALLPYNEQFF. In nucleotides, the CDR3 is TGTGCCAGCAGTTTTCAAGGACTAGCGGGGGCCCTCCTCCCCTACAATGAGCAGTTCTTC. V is TRBV27 and J is TRBJ2-1, with 13 bases fitting TRBD2. V lost 3 bases, J lost 2 bases, and 13 bases stayed unmatched. The CDR3 loop spans 20 amino acids. Germline V gene sequence: CDR1 MNHEY, CDR2 SMNVEV (reference sequence).

The chain combines TRBV5-4 with TRBJ1-2, with no clear D. CDR1 SGHNT and CDR2 YYREEE come from the germline V gene (reference sequence). This CDR3 has 13 amino acids. Trimming pared 3 bases from V and 2 bases from J, leaving 8 bases between. The DNA of the CDR3 is TGTGCCAGCAGCTCCTTTACGAACTATGGCTACACCTTC. It yields the protein CASSSFTNYGYTF.

The chain carries TRBV7-2 and TRBJ2-2; 13 nucleotides align to TRBD2. The CDR3 runs to 15 residues. Germline loops: CDR1 SGHTA, CDR2 FQGNSA. Trimming at V came to 5 bases and at J to 6 bases, leaving 3 bases not matched to a gene. The CDR3 DNA reads TGTGCCAGCAGCAAACTAGCGGGGGGGCCCGGGGAGCTGTTTTTT. It specifies CASSKLAGGPGELFF.

In this sample, this clone turned up a few times. The chain combines TRBV5-1 with TRBJ2-1; D assignment may be TRBD1 or TRBD2 (5 bases each). This CDR3 is 15 amino acids long. The germline V gene has CDR1 SGHRS and CDR2 YFSETQ. The germline V and J ends were trimmed by 1 base and 2 bases, with 10 bases remaining between them. The CDR3 loop is CASSLRLGAYNEQFF. For the CDR3, the DNA is TGCGCCAGCAGCTTGAGACTGGGGGCCTACAATGAGCAGTTCTTC.

The chain employs TRBV11-1 and TRBJ2-2; a possible D gene is TRBD1 (6 bases). This CDR3 has 17 amino acids. The V end lost 6 bases, the J end lost 7 bases, and 24 bases lay between the germline ends. The V gene's germline CDR1 is SGHAT and CDR2 FQDESV (reference sequence). CDR3 nucleotides: TGTGCCAGCAGTACAATATCAGGGGCGCTTAGGCTCGGGGAGCTGTTTTTT. Amino acids: CASSTISGALRLGELFF.

In its sample, this clone was seen a few times. The J gene is TRBJ1-5, the V gene TRBV7-2; no definite D call. V was clipped by 1 base and J by 8 bases, with 9 bases between them. CDR1 SGHTA and CDR2 FQGNSA come from the germline V gene. This CDR3 is 13 amino acids long. The CDR3: CASSLEAEKPQHF. The CDR3 region has the DNA TGTGCCAGCAGCTTAGAGGCAGAAAAGCCCCAGCATTTT.

This clone was seen once. The rearrangement links TRBV6-6 to TRBJ2-7; 11 nucleotides align to TRBD1. Germline CDR1 is MNHNY and CDR2 is SVGAGI (reference sequence). V lost 0 bases and J lost 6; bases outside the gene matches: 4. There are 15 residues in the CDR3. The CDR3 DNA is TGTGCCAGCAGTTACTCGGGACAGGGGGTAGGCGAGCAGTACTTC. This gives the protein CASSYSGQGVGEQYF.

The DNA of the CDR3 is TGTGCCAGCAAGACCCCGGGACAGGGGGCAATCAGTGAGCAGTTCTTC. Its translation is CASKTPGQGAISEQFF. The V call is TRBV27, the J call TRBJ2-1, with TRBD1 matching over 12 bases. With V trimmed by 7 bases and J by 9 bases, 13 bases remained unmatched. The CDR3 runs 16 residues. Germline assignment: CDR1 MNHEY and CDR2 SMNVEV (reference sequence).

This clone was observed a single time. V and J are TRBV7-9 and TRBJ1-2; D perhaps matches TRBD1 (5 bases). Germline V lookup: CDR1 SEHNR, CDR2 FQNEAQ (reference sequence). This CDR3 spans 12 amino acids. Trimming removed 6 bases from V and 6 bases from J, with 11 bases in between. In nucleotides, the CDR3 is TGTGCCAGCAGGCTGGGGCAGAATGGCTACACCTTC. Translating gives CASRLGQNGYTF.

The chain carries TRBV5-5 and TRBJ2-1; D not resolved. Looked up from germline, CDR1 is SGHKS and CDR2 is YYEKEE (reference sequence). Trimming removed 4 bases at V and 1 base at J, with 3 bases between. The CDR3 runs to 12 residues. Written as DNA, the CDR3 is TGTGCCAGCAGCCCTTCCTACAATGAGCAGTTCTTC. It codes for CASSPSYNEQFF.

A few counts support this clone. V is TRBV18 and J is TRBJ2-5; D not resolved. CDR1 is KGHSH and CDR2 is LQKENI in the germline V gene. V dropped 0 bases and J dropped 7 bases, with 12 bases sitting between them. CDR3 length: 14 amino acids. CDR3 sequence: CASSPPAAVGTQYF. As DNA, the CDR3 is TGTGCCAGCTCACCACCGGCAGCCGTCGGGACCCAGTACTTC. The full variable domain, rest sourced from reference TRBV18 and TRBJ2-5, is NAGVMQNPRHLVRRRGQEARLRCSPMKGHSHVYWYRQLPEEGLKFMVYLQKENIIDESGMPKERFSAEFPKEGPSILRIQQVVRGDSAAYFCASSPPAAVGTQYFGPGTRLLVL.

The CDR3 spells CASSLAQGASNTEAFF. CDR3 nucleotide sequence: TGTGCCAGCAGCTTAGCCCAGGGGGCGTCGAACACTGAAGCTTTCTTT. The chain is built from TRBV7-9 and TRBJ1-1, with TRBD1 matching 8 bases. Germline assignment: CDR1 SEHNR and CDR2 FQNEAQ (reference sequence). V lost 0 bases and J lost 1; bases outside the gene matches: 4. This CDR3 comprises 16 residues.

The V and J genes are TRBV6-5 and TRBJ1-2; TRBD1 matches at 8 bases. The germline CDR1 and CDR2 sequences are MNHEY and SVGAGI. The CDR3 has 15 amino acids. With V trimmed by 6 bases and J by 4 bases, 10 bases remained unmatched. The CDR3 region has the DNA TGTGCCAGCAGCCCCTCCGGACAGGGAGTCTATGGCTACACCTTC. Translation: CASSPSGQGVYGYTF.

This chain joins TRBV7-2 and TRBJ2-2; 10 positions match TRBD2. Germline CDR1 SGHTA, CDR2 FQGNSA. The CDR3 loop spans 15 amino acids. V trimming: 5 bases; J trimming: 4 bases; junction bases outside the gene matches: 4. The CDR3 loop is CASSPRTSGTGELFF. For the CDR3, the DNA is TGTGCCAGCAGCCCTAGGACTAGCGGCACCGGGGAGCTGTTTTTT.